This T cell receptor (beta chain) came from a study of cytomegalovirus exposure and HLA in healthy donors. Broader study findings: Many donors shared some public TCRs, even though most TCR sequences were rare. One variant, a missense change in DCLRE1C, was linked in a later analysis to TCR beta V- and J-gene trimming.

Primers included in the PCR were 60 Vbeta and 13 Jbeta primers. Only in-frame clones appear in the TCRdb table, and some are missing; sequencing was by immunoSEQ multiplex PCR. This repertoire shows some 140,000 clones, 80% found once; its top ten account for roughly 13%. All the people who gave samples were healthy bone marrow donors. As for this clone: Its specificity is unknown.

The source material was PBMCs. The receptor was isolated from a man in his thirties or forties in good health and CMV-seropositive.

The DNA of the CDR3 is TGTGCCAGCAGTTCTAGTGCCGGAGGCTACACCTTC. Translated, it gives CASSSSAGGYTF. The chain uses TRBV28 and TRBJ1-2; D ambiguous. The CDR3 is 12 amino acids. V shed 4 bases and J shed 8 bases, with 11 bases lying between them. CDR1 is MDHEN, CDR2 SYDVKM, per germline.